The 9 T cell receptor beta chains given below trace back to one sample, sequenced in a study of OX40 agonist ivuxolimab in advanced cancers. Generated by immunoSEQ multiplex PCR, the TCRdb table keeps only in-frame clones and is missing some. The table lists about 55,000 clones, 77% of them singletons. The sequencing here drew on CD4+ or CD8+ T cells sorted from blood, taken in a trial of the OX40 agonist ivuxolimab. Every receptor here comes from an adult with an advanced solid tumor such as melanoma, head and neck, liver or kidney cancer.

The rearrangement links TRBV19 to TRBJ2-2, with D possibly being TRBD1 (6 bases). V was trimmed by 8 bases and J by 0 bases, leaving 13 bases between them. CDR3 length: 15 amino acids. CDR1 and CDR2 from the germline V gene are LNHDA and SQIVND (reference sequence). This CDR3 reads CASSPGTTNTGELFF. In nucleotides, the CDR3 is TGTGCCAGTTCCCCTGGGACAACGAACACCGGGGAGCTGTTTTTT.

As for this clone: This same CDR3 is encoded by further DNA sequences in the sample. J is TRBJ2-7 and V is TRBV6-5, with TRBD1 identical over 8 bases. The CDR3 is 12 amino acids. Germline V gives CDR1 MNHEY, CDR2 SVGAGI. V gave up 6 bases and J gave up 4 bases; unmatched junction bases: 2. The CDR3 protein is CASSRDRYEQYF. The CDR3 DNA reads TGTGCCAGCAGCCGGGACAGGTACGAGCAGTACTTC.

The genes are TRBV19 and TRBJ2-1; D perhaps matches TRBD1 (5 bases). The CDR3 loop spans 15 amino acids. Trimming cost V 4 bases and J 3 bases, with 13 bases left between them. Germline V gene data show CDR1 as LNHDA and CDR2 as SQIVND (reference sequence). The CDR3 DNA reads TGTGCCAGTAGTAGAGAAGGGGTCCGCTACAATGAGCAGTTCTTC. Translated, it gives CASSREGVRYNEQFF.

The genes are TRBV4-1 and TRBJ2-1; D is uncertain. CDR3 size: 14 residues. The germline V gene has CDR1 MGHRA and CDR2 YSYEKL. V shed 4 bases and J shed 1 base, with 8 bases lying between them. CDR3 protein: CASSLLGSYNEQFF. The DNA for the CDR3 is TGCGCCAGCAGCCTATTAGGGTCCTACAATGAGCAGTTCTTC.

This chain links TRBV7-2 with TRBJ2-3; either TRBD1 or TRBD2 may supply D (6 bases each). Germline V gives CDR1 SGHTA, CDR2 FQGNSA. The CDR3 is made up of 15 amino acids. Deletions cut 5 bases from V and 2 bases from J, with 14 bases between. The CDR3 nucleotides are TGTGCCAGCAGCGGAAGTGGGGGGCCCACAGATACGCAGTATTTT. Amino acids: CASSGSGGPTDTQYF.

The rearrangement links TRBV30 to TRBJ2-2; 7 nucleotides line up with TRBD2. Germline CDR1 GTSNPN, CDR2 SVGIG (reference sequence). The CDR3 has 15 residues. Trimming removed 0 bases from V and 5 bases from J; junction bases left unmatched: 6. The CDR3 bases are TGTGCCTGGAGTGTACACGTCGGGAGGACCGGGGAGCTGTTTTTT. Amino acid sequence: CAWSVHVGRTGELFF.

The CDR3 loop is CASSQEGRAYNEQFF. CDR3 in DNA: TGTGCCAGCAGCCAAGAGGGCCGGGCTTACAATGAGCAGTTCTTC. This chain connects TRBV14 to TRBJ2-1; D remains ambiguous. CDR3 length equals 15 residues. V was shortened by 0 bases and J by 4 bases, with 10 bases between the two germline ends. The germline V gene encodes CDR1 SGHDN and CDR2 FVKESK. Together with reference TRBV14 and TRBJ2-1, the CDR3 gives the full variable domain: EAGVTQFPSHSVIEKGQTVTLRCDPISGHDNLYWYRRVMGKEIKFLLHFVKESKQDESGMPNNRFLAERTGGTYSTLKVQPAELEDSGVYFCASSQEGRAYNEQFFGPGTRLTVL.

The chain combines TRBV6-5 with TRBJ1-5; D call uncertain. Germline assignment: CDR1 MNHEY and CDR2 SVGAGI. This CDR3 has 15 amino acids. Trimming removed 6 bases at V and 1 base at J, with 13 bases between. The CDR3 region is CASRPRSESNQPQHF. CDR3 DNA sequence: TGTGCCAGCAGGCCACGGTCGGAGAGCAATCAGCCCCAGCATTTT.

The chain carries TRBV7-9 and TRBJ2-3; D unclear. With 1 base removed from V and 3 bases from J, the gap between germline ends came to 5 bases. Germline V gene lookup returns CDR1 SEHNR and CDR2 FQNEAQ (reference sequence). The CDR3 consists of 13 residues. CDR3 DNA: TGTGCCAGCAGCTTAGAGACGACAGATACGCAGTATTTT. Translating gives CASSLETTDTQYF.